The 20 T cell receptor beta chains below were found in one sample sequenced in a study of PD-1 blockade in classical Hodgkin lymphoma. Here immunoSEQ multiplex PCR was the method, and the copy in TCRdb shows in-frame clones only, minus some. The sample carries about 46,000 clones, 60% to 85% recorded once. Brentuximab vedotin exposure varied, and every patient relapsed after autologous stem cell transplantation. The specimen comprised peripheral blood mononuclear cells (PBMCs), sampled before the second cycle of nivolumab. These receptors were taken from a human donor with classical Hodgkin lymphoma.

This clone was seen more than once but under ten times. This rearrangement joins TRBV5-1 to TRBJ1-1; maybe TRBD1 (5 bases). The germline V gene has CDR1 SGHRS and CDR2 YFSETQ. CDR3 length: 14 residues. Trimming took 2 bases from V and 4 from J, leaving 12 bases between them. This CDR3 reads CASSFPGFGTEAFF. For the CDR3, the DNA is TGCGCCAGCAGCTTCCCAGGGTTCGGCACTGAAGCTTTCTTT.

The V gene is TRBV6-1, the J gene TRBJ1-1; D is unresolved. The CDR3 is made up of 13 amino acids. The V gene's germline CDR1 is MNHNS and CDR2 SASEGT. Trimming removed 11 bases from V and 1 base from J, with 14 bases in between. CDR3 residues: CAARSRENTEAFF. DNA for the CDR3: TGTGCCGCTCGATCCCGGGAGAACACTGAAGCTTTCTTT.

The chain employs TRBV6-4 and TRBJ1-6; weak D call: TRBD1 (5 bases). Germline V CDR1 and CDR2: MRHNA, SNTAGT. This CDR3 is 15 amino acids long. V gave up 3 bases and J gave up 2 bases, with 8 bases separating them. The CDR3: CASSERGTYNSPLHF. In DNA, the CDR3 is TGTGCCAGCAGTGAACGGGGGACCTATAATTCACCCCTCCACTTT.

The chain uses TRBV25-1 and TRBJ1-6; a possible D gene is TRBD1 (5 bases). The germline V and J ends were trimmed by 4 bases and 0 bases, with 13 bases remaining between them. The CDR3 loop spans 17 amino acids. Germline-derived CDR1 and CDR2 are MGHDK and SYGVNS. The CDR3 is CASSAPSGSSYNSPLHF. DNA for the CDR3: TGTGCCAGCAGTGCCCCCTCAGGGAGCTCCTATAATTCACCCCTCCACTTT.

J is TRBJ2-1 and V is TRBV6-1, with D uncertain. Germline CDR1 reads MNHNS; CDR2 reads SASEGT. V lost 1 base, J lost 7 bases, and 5 bases lay in between. The CDR3 has 12 residues. CDR3 loop: CASSEGKNEQFF. CDR3 DNA: TGTGCCAGCAGTGAAGGCAAAAATGAGCAGTTCTTC.

This clone was recorded at least ten times. The chain joins TRBV28 to TRBJ1-6, with D perhaps matching TRBD1 (6 bases). The CDR3 has 15 amino acids. V was clipped by 4 bases and J by 7 bases, with 14 bases between them. Germline CDR1 reads MDHEN; CDR2 reads SYDVKM. CDR3 region: CASSSRTVRNSPLHF. The CDR3, as DNA: TGTGCCAGCAGTTCCCGGACAGTTAGAAATTCACCCCTCCACTTT. Together with reference TRBV28 and TRBJ1-6, the CDR3 gives the full variable domain: DVKVTQSSRYLVKRTGEKVFLECVQDMDHENMFWYRQDPGLGLRLIYFSYDVKMKEKGDIPEGYSVSREKKERFSLILESASTNQTSMYLCASSSRTVRNSPLHFGNGTRLTVT.

This rearrangement joins TRBV5-1 to TRBJ1-1; D is undetermined. V gave up 0 bases and J gave up 3 bases, with 9 bases separating them. The CDR3 covers 14 residues. Germline CDR1 SGHRS, CDR2 YFSETQ. The CDR3 DNA reads TGCGCCAGCAGCTTGGGATGGCGGGACACTGAAGCTTTCTTT. Encoded protein: CASSLGWRDTEAFF.

J is TRBJ1-5 and V is TRBV30; a possible D gene is TRBD1 (5 bases). Trimming cost V 2 bases and J 4 bases, with 12 bases left between them. Germline V lookup: CDR1 GTSNPN, CDR2 SVGIG (reference sequence). The CDR3 runs 14 residues. The CDR3 protein is CAWSMGPSNQPQHF. Written as DNA, the CDR3 is TGTGCCTGGAGTATGGGACCCTCAAATCAGCCCCAGCATTTT.

The chain couples TRBV7-9 to TRBJ1-3, with D perhaps matching TRBD1 (6 bases). The CDR3 contains 16 residues. The germline gives CDR1 SEHNR, CDR2 FQNEAQ (reference sequence). The V end was cut by 2 bases, the J end by 2 bases, with 13 bases between. The CDR3 DNA reads TGTGCCAGCAGCTTATGGATAGGGGGGACTGGAAACACCATATATTTT. This encodes CASSLWIGGTGNTIYF. Combining the CDR3 with reference TRBV7-9 and TRBJ1-3 gives the whole variable domain DTGVSQNPRHKITKRGQNVTFRCDPISEHNRLYWYRQTLGQGPEFLTYFQNEAQLEKSRLLSDRFSAERPKGSFSTLEIQRTEQGDSAMYLCASSLWIGGTGNTIYFGEGSWLTVV.

This chain links TRBV6-1 with TRBJ1-2; D is unresolved. The V end was cut by 6 bases, the J end by 4 bases, with 6 bases between. The CDR3 sequence is 11 residues long. Germline CDR1 and CDR2: MNHNS and SASEGT. CDR3 in amino acids: CASRDLYGYTF. CDR3 coding DNA: TGTGCCAGCAGGGACCTCTATGGCTACACCTTC.

This clone has just a few counts. V is TRBV19 and J is TRBJ2-3; 7 bases map to TRBD2. CDR1 is LNHDA and CDR2 is SQIVND in the germline V gene (reference sequence). The J segment lost 4 bases and the V segment lost 0 bases, leaving 1 base of the junction unmatched. The CDR3 length is 14 residues. In DNA, the CDR3 is TGTGCCAGTAGTATAGACAGCGGGGCAGATACGCAGTATTTT. Its translation is CASSIDSGADTQYF.

The DNA for the CDR3 is TGTGCCAGCAGTTACTTGGTTCGGGACGGTGGCTACACCTTC. Translating it yields CASSYLVRDGGYTF. This rearrangement joins TRBV6-6 to TRBJ1-2, with D perhaps TRBD1 (5 bases). CDR1 MNHNY and CDR2 SVGAGI come from the germline V gene (reference sequence). The CDR3 contains 14 residues. Trimming cost V 1 base and J 7 bases, with 13 bases left between them.

This chain connects TRBV7-3 to TRBJ2-4; D is possibly TRBD1 (6 bases). Germline lookup yields CDR1 SGHTA and CDR2 FQGTGA. Trimming pared 5 bases from V and 0 bases from J, leaving 8 bases between. This CDR3 is built from 14 residues. CDR3 in amino acids: CASSPTGAKNIQYF. The CDR3 bases are TGTGCCAGCAGCCCGACAGGAGCCAAAAACATTCAGTACTTC.

V and J are TRBV10-2 and TRBJ2-5, with D perhaps TRBD2 (6 bases). Trimming cost V 3 bases and J 4 bases, with 15 bases left between them. This CDR3 comprises 15 residues. Germline CDR1 reads WSHSY; CDR2 reads SAAADI. CDR3 region: CASSDMSGVAETQYF. The CDR3 DNA is TGCGCCAGCAGTGATATGTCGGGAGTAGCAGAGACCCAGTACTTC.

The V call is TRBV11-3, the J call TRBJ2-2; 8 nucleotides line up with TRBD2. V dropped 5 bases and J dropped 8; count of bases not matched to a gene: 13. Germline CDR1 is SGHNT and CDR2 is YENEEA. The CDR3 sequence is 16 residues long. Written as DNA, the CDR3 is TGTGCCAGCAGCCAGCAACCGGGACTAGTGGGGGGGGAGCTGTTTTTT. Protein product: CASSQQPGLVGGELFF.

The DNA of the CDR3 is TGTGCCAGCAGTACTAATTTCCTTCAAGAGACCCAGTACTTC. It codes for CASSTNFLQETQYF. V gene TRBV11-2 combines with J gene TRBJ2-5; D gene uncertain. V dropped 6 bases and J dropped 2 bases, with 13 bases sitting between them. CDR1 and CDR2 (germline): SGHAT, FQNNGV. CDR3 length: 14 residues.

In the case of this clone: The junction departs from the called germline gene at one end, perhaps through a read error. V usage is TRBV13 and J usage is TRBJ2-3; TRBD2 aligns across 16 bases. CDR1 is PRHDT, CDR2 FYEKMQ, per germline (reference sequence). CDR3 length equals 18 residues. The CDR3 bases are TGTGCCAGCAGCGTAGGGACTAGCGGGGGGGCTAGCACAGATACGCAGTATTTT. Translating gives CASSVGTSGGASTDTQYF.

The chain employs TRBV6-5 and TRBJ2-5, with 7 bases aligning to TRBD2. The CDR3 length is 11 residues. The trim removed 7 bases at V and 12 bases at J, leaving 8 bases unmatched. The germline V gene encodes CDR1 MNHEY and CDR2 SVGAGI. CDR3 region: CASNRAGREYF. The CDR3, as DNA: TGTGCCAGCAACCGGGCGGGGAGGGAGTACTTC.

The rearrangement links TRBV6-5 to TRBJ1-2, with D unresolved. The V gene's germline CDR1 is MNHEY and CDR2 SVGAGI. Trimming removed 5 bases at V and 2 bases at J, with 15 bases between. CDR3 length: 15 residues. The CDR3 DNA sequence: TGTGCCAGCAGTACCTCCTGGGATTCCAACTATGGCTACACCTTC. Its protein is CASSTSWDSNYGYTF.

The chain recombines TRBV6-6 with TRBJ2-7; 9 bases are shared with TRBD1. The CDR3 totals 15 residues. The trim removed 6 bases at V and 0 bases at J, leaving 6 bases unmatched. Germline values: CDR1 MNHNY, CDR2 SVGAGI (reference sequence). This CDR3 is CASRGQGISSYEQYF. CDR3 bases: TGTGCCAGCAGGGGACAGGGTATCAGCTCCTACGAGCAGTACTTC.